This TCR beta chain was recovered during a study of identical twins. TCRdb re-derived calls from the 5' RACE reads in MiXCR, one entry per CDR3 protein. The sample lists roughly 500,000 distinct CDR3 sequences, roughly a fifth occurring once. The germline V and J ends were trimmed by 1 base and 2 bases, with 23 bases remaining between them. Per germline, CDR1 LGHNA and CDR2 YSLEER. There are 19 residues in the CDR3. This clonotype was seen repeatedly, ten times or more. These data were also reused for a study on T cells expressing NK-cell markers. That work adds: One of the eight sequenced donors was seronegative, whereas the other seven were HCMV-seropositive. Restricting sorting to alpha-beta TCR T cells was achieved in several experiments by an anti-gamma-delta TCR antibody.

Sequencing was performed on CD4+ T cells sorted from blood. The chain has TRBV4-3 and TRBJ2-5; D perhaps matches TRBD2 (7 bases). The receptor was isolated from a woman aged 18-29 years in good health. The CDR3 spells CASSQAWGGASTYQETQYF. CDR3 sequence (DNA): TGCGCCAGCAGCCAAGCATGGGGGGGGGCATCCACATATCAAGAGACCCAGTACTTC.